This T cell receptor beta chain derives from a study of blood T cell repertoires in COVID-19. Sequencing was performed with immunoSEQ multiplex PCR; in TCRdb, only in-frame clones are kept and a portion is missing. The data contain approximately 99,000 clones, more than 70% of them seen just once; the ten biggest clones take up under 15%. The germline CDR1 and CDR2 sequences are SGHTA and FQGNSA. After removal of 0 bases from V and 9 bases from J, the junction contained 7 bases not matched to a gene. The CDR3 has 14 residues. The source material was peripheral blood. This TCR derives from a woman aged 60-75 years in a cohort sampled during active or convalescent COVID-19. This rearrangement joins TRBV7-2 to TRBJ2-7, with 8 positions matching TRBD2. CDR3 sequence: CASSLAGRDLAQYF. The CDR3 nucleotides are TGTGCCAGCAGCTTAGCCGGGAGGGATCTAGCGCAGTACTTC. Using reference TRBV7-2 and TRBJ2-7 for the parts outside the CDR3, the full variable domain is GAGVSQSPSNKVTEKGKDVELRCDPISGHTALYWYRQSLGQGLEFLIYFQGNSAPDKSGLPSDRFSAERTGGSVSTLTIQRTQQEDSAVYLCASSLAGRDLAQYFGPGTRLTVT.